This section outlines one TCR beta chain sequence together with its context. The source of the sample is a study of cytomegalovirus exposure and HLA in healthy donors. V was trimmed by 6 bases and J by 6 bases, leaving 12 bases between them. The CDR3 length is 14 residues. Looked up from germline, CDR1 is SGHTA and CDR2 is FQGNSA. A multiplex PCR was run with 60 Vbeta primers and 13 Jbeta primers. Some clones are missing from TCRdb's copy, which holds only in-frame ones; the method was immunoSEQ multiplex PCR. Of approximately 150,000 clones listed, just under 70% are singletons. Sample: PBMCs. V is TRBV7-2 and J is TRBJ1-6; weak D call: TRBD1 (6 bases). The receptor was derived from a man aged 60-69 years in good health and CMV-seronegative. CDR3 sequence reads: CASRQGSGNSPLHF. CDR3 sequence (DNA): TGTGCCAGCAGACAGGGTTCGGGTAATTCACCCCTCCACTTT.